These 32 T cell receptor beta chains originate from one sample sequenced in a study of T cell responses to AZD1222 COVID-19 vaccine. TCRdb's copy holds only in-frame clones and misses some; the assay was immunoSEQ multiplex PCR. Of some 31,000 clones listed, around 78% are singletons. Sequenced here: peripheral blood, sampled 28 days after the second AZD1222 dose. The receptors were sampled from an adult who received the AZD1222 COVID-19 vaccine.

The sample holds one count of this clone. The J gene is TRBJ2-6, the V gene TRBV11-3; D call uncertain. CDR1 and CDR2 from the germline V gene are SGHNT and YENEEA. Trimming took 3 bases from V and 2 from J, leaving 2 bases between them. The CDR3 has 13 residues. The CDR3 DNA is TGTGCCAGCAGCTTTCCTGGGGCCAACGTCCTGACTTTC. Amino acids: CASSFPGANVLTF.

This clone is categorized as medium-sized. This chain links TRBV3-1 (or the pseudogene TRBV3-2) with TRBJ2-2; 10 bases map to TRBD2. The germline V gene has CDR1 LGHDT and CDR2 YNNKEL (reference sequence). The J segment lost 7 bases and the V segment lost 4 bases, leaving 9 bases of the junction unmatched. The CDR3 has 16 residues. CDR3 in DNA: TGTGCCAGCAGCCGTAACGCAGCGGGAGGGATCGGGGAGCTGTTTTTT. This sequence encodes CASSRNAAGGIGELFF.

J is TRBJ1-2 and V is TRBV2; D remains unclear. This CDR3 is 14 amino acids long. V lost 0 bases to trimming and J lost 6 bases, with 11 bases between them. Germline V gene data show CDR1 as SNHLY and CDR2 as FYNNEI. The CDR3: CASSEAPDMNGYTF. As DNA, the CDR3 is TGTGCCAGCAGTGAAGCGCCCGACATGAATGGCTACACCTTC. Full variable domain (remainder filled in from reference TRBV2 and TRBJ1-2): EPEVTQTPSHQVTQMGQEVILRCVPISNHLYFYWYRQILGQKVEFLVSFYNNEISEKSEIFDDQFSVERPDGSNFTLKIRSTKLEDSAMYFCASSEAPDMNGYTFGSGTRLTVV.

In DNA form, the CDR3 reads TGCGCCAGCAGCTTACGAGGGGACGGAACCTACGAGCAGTACTTC. This codes for CASSLRGDGTYEQYF. The chain is built from TRBV5-1 and TRBJ2-7; tentatively, D is TRBD1 or TRBD2 (5 bases each). This CDR3 is 15 amino acids long. CDR1 is SGHRS and CDR2 is YFSETQ in the germline V gene. V lost 2 bases and J 2 bases, leaving 14 bases between the germline ends.

This clone was seen just once. The chain links TRBV6-5 to TRBJ2-3; D gene unclear. In germline, CDR1 is MNHEY, CDR2 SVGAGI. V lost 2 bases, J lost 9 bases, and 12 bases lay in between. This CDR3 comprises 13 residues. CDR3 sequence (DNA): TGTGCCAGCAGTTACATTCGGCAGGCAACGCAGTATTTT. It codes for CASSYIRQATQYF.

The chain is built from TRBV4-1 and TRBJ2-2; D ambiguous. Trimming removed 4 bases at V and 2 bases at J, with 2 bases between. Germline V CDR1 and CDR2: MGHRA, YSYEKL. CDR3 length equals 12 residues. The CDR3 region is CASSRNTGELFF. DNA for the CDR3: TGCGCCAGCAGCCGAAACACCGGGGAGCTGTTTTTT.

This chain uses TRBV6-5 with TRBJ1-5; no definite D call. Trimming removed 5 bases at V and 5 bases at J, with 13 bases between. The CDR3 sequence is 14 residues long. CDR1 and CDR2 (germline): MNHEY, SVGAGI. This CDR3 is CASSPVLGYQPQHF. DNA for the CDR3: TGTGCCAGCAGTCCCGTTTTGGGTTATCAGCCCCAGCATTTT.

This clone came up a few times. The chain recombines TRBV7-9 with TRBJ2-2; 8 nucleotides match TRBD1. V gave up 5 bases and J gave up 8 bases; unmatched junction bases: 13. Germline CDR1 reads SEHNR; CDR2 reads FQNEAQ (reference sequence). The CDR3 length is 16 residues. CDR3 sequence: CASSPSTGEGFGELFF. CDR3 sequence (DNA): TGTGCCAGCAGCCCGTCGACAGGGGAAGGGTTTGGGGAGCTGTTTTTT.

The chain uses TRBV6-4 and TRBJ1-1; a weak D match, TRBD1 (5 bases). The germline gives CDR1 MRHNA, CDR2 SNTAGT. Trimming cost V 4 bases and J 5 bases, with 14 bases left between them. The CDR3 length is 14 residues. The CDR3 DNA follows: TGTGCCAGCAGTGCGAGGGGTGGAAATACTGAAGCTTTCTTT. Amino acids: CASSARGGNTEAFF.

This rearrangement joins TRBV9 to TRBJ2-5, with 13 bases aligning to TRBD2. Germline V gene sequence: CDR1 SGDLS, CDR2 YYNGEE. The V gene end was trimmed by 0 bases and the J gene end by 4 bases; junction bases not matched to a gene: 0. The CDR3 is 15 amino acids. The CDR3 spells CASSVGTSGGETQYF. The CDR3 nucleotides are TGTGCCAGCAGCGTAGGGACTAGCGGGGGAGAGACCCAGTACTTC.

This sequence joins TRBV7-9 and TRBJ2-5, with D tentatively TRBD1 (5 bases). The V and J ends lost 1 base and 0 bases respectively, with 12 bases between them. The CDR3 has 16 amino acids. Looked up from germline, CDR1 is SEHNR and CDR2 is FQNEAQ (reference sequence). The CDR3 DNA reads TGTGCCAGCAGCTTAGGGTCGCGACAGTACCAAGAGACCCAGTACTTC. It specifies CASSLGSRQYQETQYF.

The CDR3 loop is CASSQGGQRVAGNTIYF. For the CDR3, the DNA is TGCGCCAGCAGCCAAGGGGGCCAACGGGTGGCAGGAAACACCATATATTTT. The chain has TRBV4-1 and TRBJ1-3; perhaps TRBD1 as D (5 bases). Germline CDR1 is MGHRA and CDR2 is YSYEKL. V was pared by 1 base and J by 4 bases, with 17 bases between. The CDR3 is 17 amino acids.

This clone was seen a single time. This chain uses TRBV9 with TRBJ1-1; D ambiguous. There are 13 residues in the CDR3. V was shortened by 2 bases and J by 8 bases, with 13 bases between the two germline ends. CDR1 is SGDLS and CDR2 is YYNGEE in the germline V gene. Here the CDR3 reads CASSVLTGNEAFF. In DNA, the CDR3 is TGTGCCAGCAGCGTTTTAACGGGGAACGAAGCTTTCTTT.

The chain combines TRBV7-2 with TRBJ1-2, with D perhaps TRBD1 (6 bases). The CDR3 sequence is 15 residues long. Germline V gene lookup returns CDR1 SGHTA and CDR2 FQGNSA. Trimming pared 2 bases from V and 7 bases from J, leaving 17 bases between. This chain's CDR3 is CASSLSGVLGGGYTF. In nucleotides, the CDR3 is TGTGCCAGCAGCTTATCAGGGGTCCTTGGGGGTGGCTACACCTTC. Based on the CDR3 plus reference TRBV7-2 and TRBJ1-2, the full variable domain is GAGVSQSPSNKVTEKGKDVELRCDPISGHTALYWYRQSLGQGLEFLIYFQGNSAPDKSGLPSDRFSAERTGGSVSTLTIQRTQQEDSAVYLCASSLSGVLGGGYTFGSGTRLTVV.

V gene TRBV2 combines with J gene TRBJ1-6; possible D gene TRBD1, 5 bases. CDR3 size: 15 residues. V shed 4 bases and J shed 6 bases, with 13 bases lying between them. Germline V gene data show CDR1 as SNHLY and CDR2 as FYNNEI. This CDR3 is CASSGVGGGNSPLHF. DNA for the CDR3: TGTGCCAGCAGTGGGGTGGGTGGGGGTAATTCACCCCTCCACTTT.

The J gene is TRBJ2-7, the V gene TRBV5-1; D is tentatively TRBD1 or TRBD2 (5 bases each). Germline-derived CDR1 and CDR2 are SGHRS and YFSETQ. The CDR3 totals 13 residues. V was pared by 7 bases and J by 2 bases, with 13 bases between. The CDR3 sequence: CASARVGAYEQYF. The DNA for the CDR3 is TGCGCCAGCGCCAGGGTGGGGGCCTACGAGCAGTACTTC.

The chain joins TRBV19 to TRBJ1-2; D not resolved. This CDR3 comprises 10 residues. The germline V gene has CDR1 LNHDA and CDR2 SQIVND (reference sequence). The germline V and J ends were trimmed by 6 bases and 6 bases, with 5 bases remaining between them. DNA of the CDR3: TGTGCCAGTAGGAGGGATGGCTACACCTTC. Translated: CASRRDGYTF.

The V and J genes are TRBV3-1 (or the pseudogene TRBV3-2) and TRBJ1-5, with D perhaps matching TRBD1 (5 bases). CDR1 and CDR2 from the germline V gene are LGHDT and YNNKEL (reference sequence). V was pared by 6 bases and J by 3 bases, with 9 bases between. The CDR3 is made up of 13 amino acids. CDR3 in amino acids: CASRGDYNQPQHF. As DNA, the CDR3 is TGTGCCAGCAGGGGGGACTACAATCAGCCCCAGCATTTT.

V usage is TRBV11-3 and J usage is TRBJ2-7; D tentatively reads TRBD1 or TRBD2 (6 bases each). In germline, CDR1 is SGHNT, CDR2 YENEEA. With 5 bases removed from V and 3 bases from J, the gap between germline ends came to 14 bases. The CDR3 extends over 14 amino acids. The CDR3 DNA reads TGTGCCAGCAGCCTCTCCGGGGGCCGCTACGAGCAGTACGTC. Protein product: CASSLSGGRYEQYV.

The genes are TRBV18 and TRBJ2-1; 8 bases align to TRBD2. Unmatched junction bases numbered 5, after V lost 0 bases and J lost 10 bases. The CDR3 totals 14 residues. The V gene's germline CDR1 is KGHSH and CDR2 LQKENI. Here the CDR3 reads CASSPPARGGEQFF. CDR3 DNA: TGTGCCAGCTCACCACCAGCTCGGGGGGGAGAGCAGTTCTTC.

The rearrangement uses TRBV19 and TRBJ2-5, with D possibly being TRBD1 or TRBD2 (7 bases each). The CDR3 has 15 residues. CDR1 LNHDA and CDR2 SQIVND come from the germline V gene (reference sequence). Trimming shortened V by 3 bases and J by 5 bases, and 16 bases separated the two germline ends. CDR3 region: CASSIRGGASETQYF. CDR3 sequence (DNA): TGTGCCAGTAGTATCAGGGGGGGGGCATCGGAGACCCAGTACTTC.

The chain couples TRBV12-2 to TRBJ1-1. TRBV12-2 is an annotated pseudogene. CDR3 size: 10 residues. In nucleotides, the CDR3 is TGTGCACTCCGGCCCACTGAAGCTTTCTTT. It translates to CALRPTEAFF.

This clone was detected only a few times. This chain joins TRBV27 and TRBJ1-6; a weak D match, TRBD1 (6 bases). CDR1 MNHEY and CDR2 SMNVEV come from the germline V gene (reference sequence). V dropped 10 bases and J dropped 8 bases, with 15 bases sitting between them. The CDR3 is 13 amino acids. The CDR3: CATSYRDYSPLHF. Here the CDR3 DNA reads TGTGCCACCTCATACAGGGATTATTCACCCCTCCACTTT.

The chain links TRBV7-6 to TRBJ2-5; 8 bases are a match to TRBD1. V dropped 5 bases and J dropped 3; count of bases not matched to a gene: 8. The CDR3 runs to 15 residues. Germline-derived CDR1 and CDR2 are SGHVS and FNYEAQ. The CDR3 region has the DNA TGTGCCAGCAGCCGCGGACAGGGACCAGAAGAGACCCAGTACTTC. Its protein product is CASSRGQGPEETQYF.

This clone is a singleton in its sample. V and J are TRBV3-1 (or the pseudogene TRBV3-2) and TRBJ2-5; 9 nucleotides line up with TRBD2. The CDR3 is made up of 16 amino acids. The germline V gene encodes CDR1 LGHDT and CDR2 YNNKEL (reference sequence). Trimming removed 2 bases from V and 5 bases from J; junction bases left unmatched: 9. CDR3 DNA: TGTGCCAGCAGCCAAAGTTTGGGGACTAGCAAGGAGACCCAGTACTTC. Amino acids: CASSQSLGTSKETQYF.

The V gene is TRBV19, the J gene TRBJ2-2; D is undetermined. This CDR3 spans 14 amino acids. Germline loops: CDR1 LNHDA, CDR2 SQIVND (reference sequence). Deletions cut 2 bases from V and 1 base from J, with 5 bases between. CDR3 DNA sequence: TGTGCCAGTAGTATACAGATGAACACCGGGGAGCTGTTTTTT. Translated, it gives CASSIQMNTGELFF. Complete variable domain (other parts from reference TRBV19 and TRBJ2-2): DGGITQSPKYLFRKEGQNVTLSCEQNLNHDAMYWYRQDPGQGLRLIYYSQIVNDFQKGDIAEGYSVSREKKESFPLTVTSAQKNPTAFYLCASSIQMNTGELFFGEGSRLTVL.

This clone came up once. This rearrangement joins TRBV6-5 to TRBJ1-1; weak D call: TRBD1 (6 bases). The germline CDR1 and CDR2 sequences are MNHEY and SVGAGI. There are 15 residues in the CDR3. Trimming removed 10 bases at V and 7 bases at J, with 25 bases between. This CDR3 is CATHGGTGNSREAFF. CDR3 sequence (DNA): TGTGCCACCCATGGAGGAACAGGGAACTCCCGTGAAGCTTTCTTT.

The chain uses TRBV25-1 and TRBJ1-4, with a possible D match to TRBD1 (6 bases). The CDR3 has 15 amino acids. V lost 5 bases to trimming and J lost 5 bases, with 15 bases between them. Germline loops: CDR1 MGHDK, CDR2 SYGVNS. The CDR3 bases are TGTGCCAGCAGTACTAGTGGACAGATAAATGAAAAACTGTTTTTT. This translates into CASSTSGQINEKLFF.

V gene TRBV18 combines with J gene TRBJ2-5; D call uncertain. V lost 3 bases and J 2 bases, leaving 13 bases between the germline ends. The CDR3 runs 15 residues. Per germline, CDR1 KGHSH and CDR2 LQKENI. The CDR3 loop is CASSPLAQRQETQYF. CDR3 DNA sequence: TGTGCCAGCTCACCCCTGGCACAGAGACAAGAGACCCAGTACTTC.

Only a few counts were recorded for this clone. The rearrangement uses TRBV5-6 and TRBJ2-7, with a tentative D call TRBD1 (5 bases). This CDR3 comprises 14 residues. The V gene lost 4 bases and the J gene lost 4 bases, with 15 bases spanning the gap. Per the germline V gene, CDR1 is SGHDT and CDR2 is YYEEEE. The CDR3 DNA reads as TGTGCCAGCAGCGGCGCAGGGCTGGTTTACGAGCAGTACTTC. Translating it yields CASSGAGLVYEQYF. The full variable domain, its missing parts supplied by reference TRBV5-6 and TRBJ2-7, is DAGVTQSPTHLIKTRGQQVTLRCSPKSGHDTVSWYQQALGQGPQFIFQYYEEEERQRGNFPDRFSGHQFPNYSSELNVNALLLGDSALYLCASSGAGLVYEQYFGPGTRLTVT.

This chain joins TRBV5-1 and TRBJ2-2; no clear D gene. Trimming took off 7 bases at V and 4 bases at J, with 8 bases between the two ends. The CDR3 contains 12 residues. CDR1 is SGHRS, CDR2 YFSETQ, per germline. The CDR3 DNA sequence: TGCGCCAGCGGAATATCCACCGGGGAGCTGTTTTTT. As protein: CASGISTGELFF.

V is TRBV5-1 and J is TRBJ2-2; the match to TRBD1 covers 9 bases. Germline V lookup: CDR1 SGHRS, CDR2 YFSETQ. V lost 4 bases, J lost 6 bases, and 7 bases stayed unmatched. The CDR3 runs 15 residues. The CDR3: CASSAGTGWSGELFF. The DNA of the CDR3 is TGCGCCAGCAGCGCAGGGACAGGGTGGTCCGGGGAGCTGTTTTTT. The variable domain in full, completed from reference TRBV5-1 and TRBJ2-2, reads KAGVTQTPRYLIKTRGQQVTLSCSPISGHRSVSWYQQTPGQGLQFLFEYFSETQRNKGNFPGRFSGRQFSNSRSEMNVSTLELGDSALYLCASSAGTGWSGELFFGEGSRLTVL.